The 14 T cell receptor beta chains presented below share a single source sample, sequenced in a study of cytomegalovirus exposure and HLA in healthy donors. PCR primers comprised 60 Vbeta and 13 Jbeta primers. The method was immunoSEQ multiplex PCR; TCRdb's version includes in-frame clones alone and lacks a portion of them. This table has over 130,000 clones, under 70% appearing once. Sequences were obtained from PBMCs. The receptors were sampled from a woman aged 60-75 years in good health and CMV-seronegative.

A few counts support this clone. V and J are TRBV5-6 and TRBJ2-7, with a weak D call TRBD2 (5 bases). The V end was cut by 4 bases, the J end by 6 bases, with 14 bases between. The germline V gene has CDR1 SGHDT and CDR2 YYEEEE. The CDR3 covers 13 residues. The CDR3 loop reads CASSQRWAGEQYF. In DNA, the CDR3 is TGTGCCAGCAGCCAGCGGTGGGCGGGCGAGCAGTACTTC. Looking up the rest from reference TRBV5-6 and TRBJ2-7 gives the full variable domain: DAGVTQSPTHLIKTRGQQVTLRCSPKSGHDTVSWYQQALGQGPQFIFQYYEEEERQRGNFPDRFSGHQFPNYSSELNVNALLLGDSALYLCASSQRWAGEQYFGPGTRLTVT.

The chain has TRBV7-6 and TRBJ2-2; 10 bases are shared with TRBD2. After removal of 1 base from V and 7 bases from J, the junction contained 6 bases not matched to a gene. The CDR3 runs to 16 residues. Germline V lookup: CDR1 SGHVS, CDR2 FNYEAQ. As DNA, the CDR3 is TGTGCCAGCAGCTTAGTGGCTAGCGGGAGCATCGGGGAGCTGTTTTTT. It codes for CASSLVASGSIGELFF.

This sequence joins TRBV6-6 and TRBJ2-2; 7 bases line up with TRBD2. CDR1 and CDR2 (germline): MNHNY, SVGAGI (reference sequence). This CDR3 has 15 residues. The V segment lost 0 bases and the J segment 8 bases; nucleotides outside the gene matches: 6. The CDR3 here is CASSYSRELRGELFF. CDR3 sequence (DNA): TGTGCCAGCAGTTACTCGCGGGAGCTTCGGGGGGAGCTGTTTTTT.

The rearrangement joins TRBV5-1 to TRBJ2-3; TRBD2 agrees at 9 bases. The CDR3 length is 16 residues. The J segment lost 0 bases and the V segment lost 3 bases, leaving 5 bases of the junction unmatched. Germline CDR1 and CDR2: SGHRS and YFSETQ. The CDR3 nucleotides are TGCGCCAGCAGCTCTAGACTAGCGGCTAGCACAGATACGCAGTATTTT. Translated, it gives CASSSRLAASTDTQYF.

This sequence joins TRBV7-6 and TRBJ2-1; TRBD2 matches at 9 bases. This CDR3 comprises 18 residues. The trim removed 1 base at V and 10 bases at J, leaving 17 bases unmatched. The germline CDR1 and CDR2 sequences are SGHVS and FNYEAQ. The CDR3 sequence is CASSLGASGGHRPPEQFF. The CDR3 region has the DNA TGTGCCAGCAGCTTAGGGGCCAGCGGGGGGCACCGCCCCCCGGAGCAGTTCTTC.

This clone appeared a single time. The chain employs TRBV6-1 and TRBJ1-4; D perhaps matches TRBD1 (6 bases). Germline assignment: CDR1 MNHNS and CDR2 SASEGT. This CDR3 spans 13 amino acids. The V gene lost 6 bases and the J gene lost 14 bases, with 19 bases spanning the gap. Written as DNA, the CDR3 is TGTGCCAGCAGATTAGCAGGGGAGCAAAGGCTGTTTTTT. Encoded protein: CASRLAGEQRLFF.

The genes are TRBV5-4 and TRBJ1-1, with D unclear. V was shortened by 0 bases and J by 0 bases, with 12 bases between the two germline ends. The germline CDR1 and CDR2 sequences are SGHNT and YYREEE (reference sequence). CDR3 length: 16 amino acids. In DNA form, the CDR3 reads TGTGCCAGCAGCTTGGCTCTCGGGGTTATGAACACTGAAGCTTTCTTT. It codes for CASSLALGVMNTEAFF.

CDR3: CASSYVGGYGYTF. In DNA, the CDR3 is TGTGCCAGCAGCTACGTCGGGGGCTATGGCTACACCTTC. The chain employs TRBV7-3 and TRBJ1-2, with a weak D call TRBD1 (5 bases). The V and J ends lost 4 bases and 4 bases respectively, with 10 bases between them. Germline V gives CDR1 SGHTA, CDR2 FQGTGA. The CDR3 sequence is 13 residues long.

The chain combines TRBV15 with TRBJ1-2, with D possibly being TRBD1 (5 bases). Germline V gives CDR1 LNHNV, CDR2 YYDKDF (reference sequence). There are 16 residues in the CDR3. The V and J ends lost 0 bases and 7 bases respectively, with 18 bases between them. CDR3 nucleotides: TGTGCCACCAGCAGAGATTTGCCGACAGCCTCTATTGGCTACACCTTC. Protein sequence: CATSRDLPTASIGYTF.

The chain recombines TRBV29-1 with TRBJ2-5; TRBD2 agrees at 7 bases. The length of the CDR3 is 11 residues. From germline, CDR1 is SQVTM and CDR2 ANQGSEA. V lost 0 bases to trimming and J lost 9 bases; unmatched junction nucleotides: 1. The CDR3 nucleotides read TGCAGCGTTGAAGAGGGGAGGGCCCAGTACTTC. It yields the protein CSVEEGRAQYF.

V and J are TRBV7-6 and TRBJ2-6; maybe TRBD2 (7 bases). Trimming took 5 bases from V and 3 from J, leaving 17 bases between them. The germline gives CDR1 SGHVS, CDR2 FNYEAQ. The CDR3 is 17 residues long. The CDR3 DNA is TGTGCCAGCAGCCCTCGAGGGGGGGCTGTTGGGGCCAACGTCCTGACTTTC. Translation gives CASSPRGGAVGANVLTF. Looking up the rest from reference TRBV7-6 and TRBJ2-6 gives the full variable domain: GAGVSQSPRYKVTKRGQDVALRCDPISGHVSLYWYRQALGQGPEFLTYFNYEAQQDKSGLPNDRFSAERPEGSISTLTIQRTEQRDSAMYRCASSPRGGAVGANVLTFGAGSRLTVL.

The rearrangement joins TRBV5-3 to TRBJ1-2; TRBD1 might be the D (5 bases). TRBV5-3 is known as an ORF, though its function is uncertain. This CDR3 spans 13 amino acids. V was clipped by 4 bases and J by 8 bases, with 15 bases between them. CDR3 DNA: TGTGCCAGAAGCCCTCTAGGGGTGAGAGGCTACACCTTC. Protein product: CARSPLGVRGYTF.

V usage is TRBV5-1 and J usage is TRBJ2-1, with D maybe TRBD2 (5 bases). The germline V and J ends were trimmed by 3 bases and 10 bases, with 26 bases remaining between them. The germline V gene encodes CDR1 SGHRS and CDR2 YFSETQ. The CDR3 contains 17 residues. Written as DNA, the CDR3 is TGCGCCAGCAGCTCAACCGCTCGAACCCACGGGCCGGGAGAGCAGTTCTTC. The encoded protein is CASSSTARTHGPGEQFF.

In DNA form, the CDR3 reads TGCGCCAGCAGTCAATCGGTGTGGAAACCCGGGGGCGAGCAGTACTTC. As protein: CASSQSVWKPGGEQYF. The chain links TRBV23-1 to TRBJ2-7; a weak D match, TRBD2 (6 bases). TRBV23-1 is noted as an ORF with a role that remains uncertain. The CDR3 runs 16 residues. V lost 0 bases and J lost 6, with 18 bases in between.